Shown below are 13 T cell receptor beta chains from a single sample sequenced in a study of tumor and adjacent non-tumor tissue in lung cancer. No cell sorting was done before RNA was extracted from the tissue. Distant lung tissue was collected more than 3 cm away from the tumor edge. The library came from three nested PCR rounds adapted from ARM-PCR protocols. From the multiplex PCR reads, TCRdb called clonotypes with MiXCR, one entry per CDR3 protein. The sample holds about 110,000 distinct CDR3 sequences; roughly three fifths are singletons and the top ten take about 20%. The material sequenced was distant non-tumor lung tissue. The receptors here all came from a man aged 60 to 69 with non-small cell lung cancer.

This clonotype was picked up many times. This chain joins TRBV11-2 and TRBJ1-6, with 7 bases identical to TRBD1. The CDR3 covers 15 residues. Germline CDR1 and CDR2: SGHAT and FQNNGV. V was clipped by 5 bases and J by 9 bases; unmatched bases: 10. CDR3 DNA sequence: TGTGCCAGCAGCCTTAGGCAACAGGGGTTTTCACCCCTCCACTTT. It codes for CASSLRQQGFSPLHF.

As to this clonotype: A much larger clone sits a single nucleotide away, making a read error possible. The rearrangement joins TRBV5-1 to TRBJ1-1, with 7 bases that match TRBD1. This CDR3 has 13 residues. The junction had 13 bases not matched to a gene; V was cut back by 5 bases and J by 12 bases. Germline assignment: CDR1 SGHRS and CDR2 YFSETQ. The CDR3: CASSGGTAQEPFF. In DNA, the CDR3 is TGCGCCAGCAGTGGGGGGACAGCCCAAGAACCTTTCTTT.

This clonotype has just one count. A much larger clone differs by one base, so this may be a read error. This likely comes from a read error, as the CDR3 has no conserved phenylalanine or tryptophan at its end. This CDR3 reads CASSIRDSPLSGYTS. DNA of the CDR3: TGTGCCAGCAGCATCCGGGACAGCCCTCTGAGTGGCTACACCTCC. V gene TRBV5-6 combines with J gene TRBJ1-2; TRBD1 matches at 7 bases. With V trimmed by 4 bases and J by 7 bases, 13 bases remained unmatched. Germline CDR1 SGHDT, CDR2 YYEEEE. The CDR3 sequence is 15 residues long.

The gene calls are TRBV20-1 and TRBJ2-7; 7 positions agree with TRBD2. The CDR3 length is 13 residues. Unmatched junction bases numbered 6, after V lost 4 bases and J lost 3 bases. Germline CDR1 reads DFQATT; CDR2 reads SNEGSKA (reference sequence). The CDR3 loop is CSATGGSNYEQYF. CDR3 DNA: TGCAGTGCTACTGGCGGGAGTAACTACGAGCAGTACTTC.

For this clonotype: One junction end disagrees with the germline gene, perhaps due to a read error. This chain connects TRBV11-3 to TRBJ2-2; 10 bases fit TRBD2. The CDR3 spans 15 residues. The germline V gene encodes CDR1 SGHNT and CDR2 YENEEA. The CDR3 sequence: CASSEAGGGTGGLFF. For the CDR3, the DNA is TGTGCCAGCAGCGAAGCGGGAGGGGGCACCGGGGGGCTGTTTTTC.

About this clonotype: At one end the junction does not follow the germline gene, possibly because of a read error. The V gene is TRBV11-3, the J gene TRBJ2-1; 9 bases are shared with TRBD2. Per the germline V gene, CDR1 is SGHNT and CDR2 is YENEEA. The CDR3 contains 14 residues. CDR3 nucleotides: TGTGTCAGCAGCTGGGAAGGACTAGCGAGTGTGCAGTTCTTC. Translation: CVSSWEGLASVQFF.

In its sample, this clonotype was seen a few times. This may be a read error: a much more frequent sequence differs by one nucleotide. The V gene is TRBV6-2 or TRBV6-3, the J gene TRBJ2-1; D is perhaps TRBD2 (5 bases). This CDR3 contains 11 residues. Germline V gene lookup returns CDR1 MNHEY and CDR2 SVGEGT. In DNA form, the CDR3 reads TGTGCCAGCAAAACCGGGAATGAGCAGCTCTTC. Protein: CASKTGNEQLF.

Regarding this clonotype: A read error may be the cause here, since a much bigger clone is one base away. The chain combines TRBV6-1 with TRBJ2-1; 7 nucleotides agree with TRBD2. Germline values: CDR1 MNHNS, CDR2 SASEGT. The CDR3 sequence is 15 residues long. CDR3 sequence: CVSRSRGGAYNEQFF. The CDR3 coding sequence is TGTGTCAGCAGGAGTCGGGGAGGGGCCTACAATGAGCAGTTCTTC.

A word on this clonotype: Since no conserved phenylalanine or tryptophan closes the CDR3, a read error is the likely cause. V gene TRBV11-2 combines with J gene TRBJ2-5; D perhaps matches TRBD2 (6 bases). This CDR3 region has 15 residues. CDR1 is SGHAT and CDR2 is FQNNGV in the germline V gene. The CDR3 loop reads CASSLGGPVQETQYL. The CDR3 bases are TGTGCCAGCAGTTTAGGAGGGCCGGTCCAAGAGACCCAGTACCTC.

This chain uses TRBV4-2 with TRBJ2-7; 8 nucleotides align to TRBD2. V gave up 4 bases and J gave up 3 bases; unmatched junction bases: 8. Germline V gene sequence: CDR1 LGHNA, CDR2 YNFKEQ. The CDR3 is made up of 15 amino acids. The CDR3 protein is CASSRNSGRNYEQYF. As DNA, the CDR3 is TGTGCCAGCAGCCGGAACAGCGGGAGAAACTACGAGCAGTACTTC.

As regards this clonotype: A read error is likely, as this CDR3 ends without the conserved phenylalanine or tryptophan. The chain carries TRBV28 and TRBJ1-1; D not certain. CDR1 and CDR2 (germline): MDHEN, SYDVKM. The CDR3 totals 13 residues. Trimming pared 7 bases from V and 7 bases from J, leaving 16 bases between. CDR3 residues: CASILGMSSEAFL. In nucleotides, the CDR3 is TGTGCCAGCATCCTGGGAATGAGCAGTGAAGCTTTCCTT.

The V and J genes are TRBV18 and TRBJ1-2, with no clear D. Germline CDR1 reads KGHSH; CDR2 reads LQKENI. V lost 0 bases to trimming and J lost 1 base, with 9 bases between them. The CDR3 is 15 residues long. CDR3 amino acids: CASSPPCLNNYGYTF. CDR3 coding DNA: TGTGCCAGCTCACCACCATGCTTAAATAACTATGGCTACACCTTC.

About this clonotype: No conserved phenylalanine or tryptophan is present at the end of the CDR3, so a read error is the likely explanation. The V and J genes are TRBV4-1 and TRBJ2-2; D possibly uses TRBD1 or TRBD2 (5 bases each). The CDR3 sequence is 12 residues long. Germline V CDR1 and CDR2: MGHRA, YSYEKL. CDR3 in amino acids: CASSLSTGDLFL. For the CDR3, the DNA is TGCGCCAGCAGCCTTTCGACCGGGGACCTGTTTTTG.